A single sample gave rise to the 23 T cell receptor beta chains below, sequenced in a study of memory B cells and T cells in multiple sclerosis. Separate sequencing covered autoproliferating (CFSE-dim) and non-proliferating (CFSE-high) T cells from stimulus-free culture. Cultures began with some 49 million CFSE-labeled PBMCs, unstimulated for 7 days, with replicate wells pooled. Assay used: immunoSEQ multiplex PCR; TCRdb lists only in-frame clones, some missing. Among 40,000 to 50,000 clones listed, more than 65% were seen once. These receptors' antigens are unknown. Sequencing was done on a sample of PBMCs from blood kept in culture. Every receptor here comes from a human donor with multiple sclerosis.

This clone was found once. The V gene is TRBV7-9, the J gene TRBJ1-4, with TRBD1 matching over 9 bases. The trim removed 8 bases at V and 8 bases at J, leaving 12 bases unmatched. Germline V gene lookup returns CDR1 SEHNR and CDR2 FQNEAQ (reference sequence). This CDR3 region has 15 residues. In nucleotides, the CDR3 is TGTGCCAGCGGACCCTCCGGGACAGGGAGAGAAAAACTGTTTTTT. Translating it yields CASGPSGTGREKLFF.

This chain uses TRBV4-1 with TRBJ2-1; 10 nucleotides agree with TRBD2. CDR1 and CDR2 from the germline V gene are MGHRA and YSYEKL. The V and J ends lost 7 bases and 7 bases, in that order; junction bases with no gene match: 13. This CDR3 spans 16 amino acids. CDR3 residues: CASTPMGERGGNEQFF. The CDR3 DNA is TGCGCCAGCACCCCAATGGGGGAGCGGGGGGGAAATGAGCAGTTCTTC.

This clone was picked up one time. For the CDR3, the DNA is TGTGCCATCAGTGAGAAGGGAATGAACACTGAAGCTTTCTTT. Translated: CAISEKGMNTEAFF. The chain links TRBV10-3 to TRBJ1-1; unclear D gene. This CDR3 spans 14 amino acids. Germline assignment: CDR1 ENHRY and CDR2 SYGVKD. V was shortened by 2 bases and J by 0 bases, with 7 bases between the two germline ends.

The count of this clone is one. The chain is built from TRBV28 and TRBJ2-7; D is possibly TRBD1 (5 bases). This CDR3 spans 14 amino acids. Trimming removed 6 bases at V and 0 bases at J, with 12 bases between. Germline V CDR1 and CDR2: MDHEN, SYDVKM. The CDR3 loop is CASRDTGPSYEQYF. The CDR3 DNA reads TGTGCCAGCAGGGATACAGGTCCCTCCTACGAGCAGTACTTC.

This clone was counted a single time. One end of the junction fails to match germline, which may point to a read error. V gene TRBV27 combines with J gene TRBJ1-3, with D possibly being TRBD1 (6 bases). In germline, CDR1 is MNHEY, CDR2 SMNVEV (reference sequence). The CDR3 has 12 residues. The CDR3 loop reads CASSRGFGTIYF. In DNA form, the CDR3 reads TGTGCCAGCAGTAGGGGGTTCGGGACCATCTATTTT.

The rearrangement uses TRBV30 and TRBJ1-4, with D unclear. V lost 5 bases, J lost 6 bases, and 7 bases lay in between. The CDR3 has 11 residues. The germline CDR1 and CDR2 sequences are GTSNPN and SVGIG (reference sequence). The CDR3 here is CAWGNDEKLFF. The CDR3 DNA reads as TGTGCCTGGGGAAATGATGAAAAACTGTTTTTT.

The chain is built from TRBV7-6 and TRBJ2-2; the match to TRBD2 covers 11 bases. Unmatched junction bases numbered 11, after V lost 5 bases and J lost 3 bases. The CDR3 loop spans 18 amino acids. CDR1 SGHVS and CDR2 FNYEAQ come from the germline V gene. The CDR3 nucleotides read TGTGCCAGCAGCCCAACCCCTACTAGCGGGGGATACACCGGGGAGCTGTTTTTT. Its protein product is CASSPTPTSGGYTGELFF.

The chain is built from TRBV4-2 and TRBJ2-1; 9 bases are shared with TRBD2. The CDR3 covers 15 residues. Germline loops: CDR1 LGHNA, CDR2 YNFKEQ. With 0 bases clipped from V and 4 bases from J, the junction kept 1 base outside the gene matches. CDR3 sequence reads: CASSQETSGYNEQFF. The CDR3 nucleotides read TGTGCCAGCAGCCAAGAGACTAGCGGATACAATGAGCAGTTCTTC.

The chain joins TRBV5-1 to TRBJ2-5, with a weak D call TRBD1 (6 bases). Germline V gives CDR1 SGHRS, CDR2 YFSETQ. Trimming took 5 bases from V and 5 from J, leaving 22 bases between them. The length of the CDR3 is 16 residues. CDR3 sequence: CASRQSTLTGSETQYF. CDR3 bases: TGCGCCAGCAGACAAAGTACCCTTACAGGGTCGGAGACCCAGTACTTC.

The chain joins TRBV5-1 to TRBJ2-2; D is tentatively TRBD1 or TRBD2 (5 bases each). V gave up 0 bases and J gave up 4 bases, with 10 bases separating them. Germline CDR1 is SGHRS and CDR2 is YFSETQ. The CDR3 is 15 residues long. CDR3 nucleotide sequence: TGCGCCAGCAGCTTGGCCGAGGGGAGCACCGGGGAGCTGTTTTTT. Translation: CASSLAEGSTGELFF.

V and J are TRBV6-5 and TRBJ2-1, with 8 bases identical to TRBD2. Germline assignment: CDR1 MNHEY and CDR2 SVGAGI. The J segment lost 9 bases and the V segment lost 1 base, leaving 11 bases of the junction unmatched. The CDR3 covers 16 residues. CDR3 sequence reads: CASSYYLAGRAFEQFF. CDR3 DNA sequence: TGTGCCAGCAGTTACTACTTAGCGGGGCGGGCGTTTGAGCAGTTCTTC.

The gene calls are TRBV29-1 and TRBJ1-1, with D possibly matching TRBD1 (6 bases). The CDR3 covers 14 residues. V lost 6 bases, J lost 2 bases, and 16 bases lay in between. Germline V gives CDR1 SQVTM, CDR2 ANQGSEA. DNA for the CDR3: TGCAGCGTGTCCGAAACAGGGACCAACACTGAAGCTTTCTTT. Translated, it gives CSVSETGTNTEAFF.

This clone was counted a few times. CDR3 sequence: CASSQTAPLVANTEAFF. The CDR3 nucleotides read TGTGCCAGCAGCCAGACGGCCCCCCTCGTGGCGAACACTGAAGCTTTCTTT. This chain uses TRBV14 with TRBJ1-1; D not certain. V lost 3 bases and J lost 1, with 18 bases in between. Germline CDR1 reads SGHDN; CDR2 reads FVKESK. This CDR3 has 17 amino acids.

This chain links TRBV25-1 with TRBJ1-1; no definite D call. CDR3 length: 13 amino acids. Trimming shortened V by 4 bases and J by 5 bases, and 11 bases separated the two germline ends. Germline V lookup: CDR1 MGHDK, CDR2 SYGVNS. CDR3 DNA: TGTGCCAGCAGTGGGCCGGTTCTAACTGAAGCTTTCTTT. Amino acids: CASSGPVLTEAFF.

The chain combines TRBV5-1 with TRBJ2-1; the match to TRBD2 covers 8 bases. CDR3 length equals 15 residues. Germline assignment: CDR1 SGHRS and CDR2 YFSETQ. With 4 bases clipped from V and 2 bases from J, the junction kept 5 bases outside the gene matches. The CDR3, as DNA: TGCGCCAGCAGCGGTACTAGCGGCCCCTACAATGAGCAGTTCTTC. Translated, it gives CASSGTSGPYNEQFF.

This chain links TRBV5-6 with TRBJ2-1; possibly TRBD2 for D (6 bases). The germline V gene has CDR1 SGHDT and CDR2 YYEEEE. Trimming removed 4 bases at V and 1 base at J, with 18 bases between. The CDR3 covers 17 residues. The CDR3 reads CASSRSGLSLSYNEQFF. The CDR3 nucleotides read TGTGCCAGCAGCAGAAGTGGACTATCCTTATCCTACAATGAGCAGTTCTTC.

CDR3 residues: CASTYKRVGETQYF. The CDR3 nucleotides are TGTGCCAGCACCTATAAGCGAGTTGGGGAGACCCAGTACTTC. V is TRBV28 and J is TRBJ2-5, with unresolved D. V was shortened by 7 bases and J by 5 bases, with 17 bases between the two germline ends. Germline V gene lookup returns CDR1 MDHEN and CDR2 SYDVKM. This CDR3 is built from 14 residues.

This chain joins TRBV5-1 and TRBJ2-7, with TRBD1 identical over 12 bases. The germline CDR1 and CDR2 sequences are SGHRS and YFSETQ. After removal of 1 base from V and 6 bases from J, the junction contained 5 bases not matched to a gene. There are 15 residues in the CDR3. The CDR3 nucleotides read TGCGCCAGCAGCTTGAGGGGGACAGGGGGCTCCGAGCAGTACTTC. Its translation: CASSLRGTGGSEQYF.

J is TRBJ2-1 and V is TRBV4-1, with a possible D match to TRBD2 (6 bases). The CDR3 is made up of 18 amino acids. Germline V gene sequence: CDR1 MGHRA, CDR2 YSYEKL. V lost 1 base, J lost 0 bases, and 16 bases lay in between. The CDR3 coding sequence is TGCGCCAGCAGCCAAGTGGATATGGGACTTTTCTCCTACAATGAGCAGTTCTTC. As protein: CASSQVDMGLFSYNEQFF.

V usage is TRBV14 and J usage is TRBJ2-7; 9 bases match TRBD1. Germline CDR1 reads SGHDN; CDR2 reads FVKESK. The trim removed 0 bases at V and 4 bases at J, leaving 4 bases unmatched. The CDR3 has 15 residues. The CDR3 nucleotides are TGTGCCAGCAGCCAAGATCGGACAGGGGCGTACGAGCAGTACTTC. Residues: CASSQDRTGAYEQYF.

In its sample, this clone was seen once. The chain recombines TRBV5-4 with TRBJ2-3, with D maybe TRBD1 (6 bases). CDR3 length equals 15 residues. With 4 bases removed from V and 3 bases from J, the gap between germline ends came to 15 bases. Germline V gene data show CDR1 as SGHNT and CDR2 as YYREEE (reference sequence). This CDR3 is CASSQDRSRTDTQYF. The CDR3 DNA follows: TGTGCCAGCAGCCAAGACAGGTCGCGGACAGATACGCAGTATTTT.

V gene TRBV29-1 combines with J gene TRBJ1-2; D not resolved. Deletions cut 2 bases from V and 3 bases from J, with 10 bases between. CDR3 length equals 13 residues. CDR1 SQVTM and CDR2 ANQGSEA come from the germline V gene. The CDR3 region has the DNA TGCAGCGTTGAACTACAGTGGGACTATGGCTACACCTTC. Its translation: CSVELQWDYGYTF. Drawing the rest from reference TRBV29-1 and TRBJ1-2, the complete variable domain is SAVISQKPSRDICQRGTSLTIQCQVDSQVTMMFWYRQQPGQSLTLIATANQGSEATYESGFVIDKFPISRPNLTFSTLTVSNMSPEDSSIYLCSVELQWDYGYTFGSGTRLTVV.

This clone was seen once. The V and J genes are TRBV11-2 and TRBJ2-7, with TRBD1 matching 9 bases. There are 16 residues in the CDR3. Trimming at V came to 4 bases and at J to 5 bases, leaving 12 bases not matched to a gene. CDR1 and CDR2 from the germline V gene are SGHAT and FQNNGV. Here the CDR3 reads CASSSPRGTGWDEQYF. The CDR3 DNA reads TGTGCCAGCAGCTCCCCTAGGGGGACAGGGTGGGACGAGCAGTACTTC.